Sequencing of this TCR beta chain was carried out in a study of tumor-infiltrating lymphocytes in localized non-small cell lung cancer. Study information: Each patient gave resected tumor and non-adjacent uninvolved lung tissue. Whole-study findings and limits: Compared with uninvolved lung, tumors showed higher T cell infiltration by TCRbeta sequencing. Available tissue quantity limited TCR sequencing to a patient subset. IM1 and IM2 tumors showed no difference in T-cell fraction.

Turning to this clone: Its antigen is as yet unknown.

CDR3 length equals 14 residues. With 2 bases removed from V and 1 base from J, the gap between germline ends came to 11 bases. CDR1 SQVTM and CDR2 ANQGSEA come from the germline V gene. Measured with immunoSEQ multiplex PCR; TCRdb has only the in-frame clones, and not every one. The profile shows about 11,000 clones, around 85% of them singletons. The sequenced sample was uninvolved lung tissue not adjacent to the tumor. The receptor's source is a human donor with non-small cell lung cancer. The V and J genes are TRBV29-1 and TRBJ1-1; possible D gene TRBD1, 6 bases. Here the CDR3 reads CSVERGRGNTEAFF. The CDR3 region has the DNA TGCAGCGTTGAACGGGGCAGGGGGAACACTGAAGCTTTCTTT.